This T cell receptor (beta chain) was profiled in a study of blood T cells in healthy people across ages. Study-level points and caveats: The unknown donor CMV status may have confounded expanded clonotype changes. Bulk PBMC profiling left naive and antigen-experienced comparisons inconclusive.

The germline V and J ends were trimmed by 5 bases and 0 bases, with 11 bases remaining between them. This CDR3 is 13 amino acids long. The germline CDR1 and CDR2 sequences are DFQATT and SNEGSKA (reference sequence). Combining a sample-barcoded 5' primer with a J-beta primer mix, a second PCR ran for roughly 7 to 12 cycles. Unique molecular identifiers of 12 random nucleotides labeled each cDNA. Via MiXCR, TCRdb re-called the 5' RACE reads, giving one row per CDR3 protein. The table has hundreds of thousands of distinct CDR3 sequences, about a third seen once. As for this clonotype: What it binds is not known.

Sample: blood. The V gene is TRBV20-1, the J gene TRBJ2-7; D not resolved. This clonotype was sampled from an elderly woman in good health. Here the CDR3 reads CSARPPDSYEQYF. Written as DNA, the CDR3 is TGCAGTGCTCGCCCACCGGACTCCTACGAGCAGTACTTC.